The 30 T cell receptor beta chains below were found in one sample sequenced in a study of T cells in narcolepsy. TCRdb's table, derived via immunoSEQ multiplex PCR, lists solely in-frame clones and lacks some. The data show more than 25,000 clones, 75% to 85% seen once. Material: memory (CD45RA-) CD4+ T cells from blood. These receptors all stem from a human donor in good health.

J is TRBJ1-2 and V is TRBV4-1; no firm D call. Germline CDR1 and CDR2: MGHRA and YSYEKL. This CDR3 region has 14 residues. The ends were cut back, 1 base at V and 4 bases at J, with 10 bases in the middle. This CDR3 is CASSQAAGGYGYTF. DNA of the CDR3: TGCGCCAGCAGCCAAGCCGCGGGCGGCTATGGCTACACCTTC.

In this sample, this clone turned up a few times. The chain carries TRBV12-2 and TRBJ1-1. TRBV12-2 represents a pseudogene. The CDR3 totals 14 residues. CDR3 nucleotide sequence: TGTGCCAGCAGCTCTCAAGCCTTGAACACTGAAGCTTTCTTT. It yields the protein CASSSQALNTEAFF.

This chain joins TRBV28 and TRBJ1-2; D is unclear. Germline loops: CDR1 MDHEN, CDR2 SYDVKM. CDR3 length: 12 residues. V was shortened by 3 bases and J by 7 bases, with 9 bases between the two germline ends. In DNA form, the CDR3 reads TGTGCCAGCAGTTTCGAACTTCGTGGCTACACCTTC. Its protein product is CASSFELRGYTF.

This chain connects TRBV7-2 to TRBJ1-2; D is uncertain. The germline CDR1 and CDR2 sequences are SGHTA and FQGNSA. This CDR3 comprises 14 residues. Trimming took off 2 bases at V and 1 base at J, with 8 bases between the two ends. DNA of the CDR3: TGTGCCAGCAGCTTACAGATGAATAACTATGGCTACACCTTC. This sequence encodes CASSLQMNNYGYTF.

The chain joins TRBV5-1 to TRBJ2-1, with TRBD2 matching over 7 bases. Germline V gene data show CDR1 as SGHRS and CDR2 as YFSETQ. This CDR3 has 16 amino acids. V dropped 7 bases and J dropped 5; count of bases not matched to a gene: 15. The CDR3 region has the DNA TGCGCCAGCCGCCCTCAGACTAGCTTCGGAAACAATGAGCAGTTCTTC. Encoded protein: CASRPQTSFGNNEQFF.

This chain joins TRBV6-1 and TRBJ2-5; D perhaps matches TRBD2 (6 bases). This CDR3 comprises 14 residues. The germline gives CDR1 MNHNS, CDR2 SASEGT. V dropped 3 bases and J dropped 5 bases, with 13 bases sitting between them. CDR3: CASSEPGLRETQYF. The CDR3, as DNA: TGTGCCAGCAGTGAGCCGGGACTTAGGGAGACCCAGTACTTC.

V gene TRBV5-1 combines with J gene TRBJ2-7; D is unclear. This CDR3 spans 14 amino acids. The V end lost 7 bases, the J end lost 0 bases, and 14 bases lay between the germline ends. CDR1 is SGHRS and CDR2 is YFSETQ in the germline V gene. The DNA of the CDR3 is TGCGCCAGCGGACCTGAGATATTCTCCTACGAGCAGTACTTC. Translation gives CASGPEIFSYEQYF.

V is TRBV6-6 and J is TRBJ2-5, with TRBD2 identical over 7 bases. J was trimmed by 0 bases and V by 4 bases; bases with no gene match: 5. Germline V lookup: CDR1 MNHNY, CDR2 SVGAGI (reference sequence). There are 15 residues in the CDR3. The CDR3 nucleotides are TGTGCCAGCAGTTCTGGCGGGGGAAACCAAGAGACCCAGTACTTC. It translates to CASSSGGGNQETQYF.

V usage is TRBV10-2 and J usage is TRBJ2-1, with 10 nucleotides matching TRBD1. The CDR3 covers 14 residues. The J segment lost 7 bases and the V segment lost 6 bases, leaving 6 bases of the junction unmatched. Germline V gene data show CDR1 as WSHSY and CDR2 as SAAADI. The CDR3 sequence is CASSRQGAGNEQFF. The CDR3 region has the DNA TGCGCCAGCAGCCGACAGGGGGCTGGGAATGAGCAGTTCTTC.

V usage is TRBV5-4 and J usage is TRBJ2-3, with 9 bases fitting TRBD1. The V gene end was trimmed by 0 bases and the J gene end by 6 bases; junction bases not matched to a gene: 5. In germline, CDR1 is SGHNT, CDR2 YYREEE (reference sequence). This CDR3 region has 15 residues. This CDR3 reads CASSLEGTGSDTQYF. CDR3 in DNA: TGTGCCAGCAGCTTGGAGGGGACAGGGTCCGATACGCAGTATTTT.

Notes on this clone: Sequence at one end of the junction differs from germline and may be a read error. The chain is built from TRBV7-7 and TRBJ2-1; 8 bases fit TRBD2. Looked up from germline, CDR1 is SSHAT and CDR2 is FNYEAQ (reference sequence). This CDR3 has 16 amino acids. CDR3 loop: CASSAGGLAGYNEQFF. The CDR3 bases are TGTGCTAGCAGCGCGGGGGGCCTAGCGGGTTACAATGAGCAGTTCTTC.

The chain has TRBV19 and TRBJ2-5; 8 bases are a match to TRBD1. J lost 2 bases, V lost 4 bases, and 3 bases had no gene match. The germline V gene encodes CDR1 LNHDA and CDR2 SQIVND (reference sequence). This CDR3 comprises 14 residues. As DNA, the CDR3 is TGTGCCAGTAGTAGGACAGGGAAGCAAGAGACCCAGTACTTC. The encoded protein is CASSRTGKQETQYF.

This clone is a singleton in its sample. Here the CDR3 DNA reads TGCGCCAGCAGTGTAGGGACAGTAGTTTATGGCTACACCTTC. This sequence encodes CASSVGTVVYGYTF. V usage is TRBV5-1 and J usage is TRBJ1-2; 7 positions match TRBD1. The germline CDR1 and CDR2 sequences are SGHRS and YFSETQ. The V and J ends lost 5 bases and 5 bases, in that order; junction bases with no gene match: 9. This CDR3 has 14 amino acids.

The chain has TRBV28 and TRBJ1-2; D is possibly TRBD1 (5 bases). Germline loops: CDR1 MDHEN, CDR2 SYDVKM. Trimming cost V 8 bases and J 8 bases, with 18 bases left between them. There are 13 residues in the CDR3. The CDR3 DNA follows: TGTGCCAGCGTAGCAGGGCGGCTATACGGCTACACCTTC. This gives the protein CASVAGRLYGYTF.

The chain uses TRBV7-9 and TRBJ2-1, with 9 bases fitting TRBD2. V trimming: 5 bases; J trimming: 5 bases; junction bases outside the gene matches: 7. The germline V gene has CDR1 SEHNR and CDR2 FQNEAQ (reference sequence). This CDR3 has 15 amino acids. CDR3 residues: CASSLNAGGNNEQFF. The CDR3 DNA sequence: TGTGCCAGCAGCCTGAATGCGGGAGGGAACAATGAGCAGTTCTTC.

As DNA, the CDR3 is TGTGCCAGCAGTACGGTTGTGAACACTGAAGCTTTCTTT. Protein: CASSTVVNTEAFF. The chain couples TRBV6-5 to TRBJ1-1; D is ambiguous. This CDR3 is 13 amino acids long. Trimming shortened V by 5 bases and J by 0 bases, and 7 bases separated the two germline ends. Germline V gene data show CDR1 as MNHEY and CDR2 as SVGAGI.

The gene calls are TRBV5-1 and TRBJ1-1, with D unclear. The CDR3 runs to 14 residues. CDR1 is SGHRS and CDR2 is YFSETQ in the germline V gene. The germline V and J ends were trimmed by 2 bases and 1 base, with 9 bases remaining between them. DNA for the CDR3: TGCGCCAGCAGCTTTCTAGCCGGGAACACTGAAGCTTTCTTT. This codes for CASSFLAGNTEAFF.

The chain combines TRBV2 with TRBJ2-1; D is perhaps TRBD2 (6 bases). Between the trimmed V and J ends, which lost 6 bases and 5 bases, there was a span of 11 bases. CDR3 length: 13 amino acids. CDR1 and CDR2 (germline): SNHLY, FYNNEI. CDR3: CASRLARDNEQFF. The CDR3, as DNA: TGTGCCAGCAGACTAGCTAGGGACAATGAGCAGTTCTTC.

J is TRBJ2-4 and V is TRBV18; D is ambiguous. The CDR3 has 14 residues. V lost 3 bases to trimming and J lost 8 bases, with 14 bases between them. CDR1 KGHSH and CDR2 LQKENI come from the germline V gene. The CDR3 nucleotides are TGTGCCAGCTCACCCCAAAACCCTGGAGACATTCAGTACTTC. Translating gives CASSPQNPGDIQYF.

V is TRBV11-2 and J is TRBJ2-7; 10 bases map to TRBD1. Germline CDR1 is SGHAT and CDR2 is FQNNGV. V was pared by 5 bases and J by 5 bases, with 9 bases of the junction left unmatched. CDR3 length: 15 residues. CDR3 nucleotide sequence: TGTGCCAGCAGCGGCCGGGACAGGGGTGACGACGAGCAGTACTTC. It translates to CASSGRDRGDDEQYF.

This chain joins TRBV18 and TRBJ2-5; 12 nucleotides match TRBD2. The germline CDR1 and CDR2 sequences are KGHSH and LQKENI. The CDR3 spans 16 residues. V trimming: 6 bases; J trimming: 2 bases; junction bases outside the gene matches: 7. The CDR3 loop reads CASSYGLAGRQETQYF. In nucleotides, the CDR3 is TGTGCCAGCTCTTACGGACTAGCGGGGCGTCAAGAGACCCAGTACTTC.

The V and J genes are TRBV19 and TRBJ1-3, with 7 bases identical to TRBD1. The germline V gene has CDR1 LNHDA and CDR2 SQIVND (reference sequence). CDR3 length: 17 residues. The V gene end was trimmed by 7 bases and the J gene end by 2 bases; junction bases not matched to a gene: 14. The CDR3 is CASTMLDRSAAGNTIYF. The DNA of the CDR3 is TGTGCCAGTACGATGTTGGACAGGTCGGCTGCTGGAAACACCATATATTTT.

This clone is deemed medium-sized. This sequence joins TRBV20-1 and TRBJ2-3; D call uncertain. Germline CDR1 DFQATT, CDR2 SNEGSKA (reference sequence). CDR3 length: 10 residues. The V end was cut by 6 bases, the J end by 7 bases, with 8 bases between. The CDR3 DNA is TGCAGTGCGTCAGACCATACGCAGTATTTT. Protein: CSASDHTQYF.

V usage is TRBV29-1 and J usage is TRBJ2-5, with D tentatively TRBD1 (6 bases). V dropped 4 bases and J dropped 5 bases, with 17 bases sitting between them. CDR3 length equals 14 residues. Germline V gene data show CDR1 as SQVTM and CDR2 as ANQGSEA. CDR3 loop: CSVVQGSRGETQYF. CDR3 coding DNA: TGCAGCGTTGTCCAGGGGTCAAGGGGGGAGACCCAGTACTTC.

This chain connects TRBV19 to TRBJ1-6; D is ambiguous. This CDR3 has 15 residues. Trimming shortened V by 5 bases and J by 6 bases, and 14 bases separated the two germline ends. The V gene's germline CDR1 is LNHDA and CDR2 SQIVND (reference sequence). This chain's CDR3 is CASSGYAAFNSPLHF. The CDR3 region has the DNA TGTGCCAGTAGTGGCTACGCCGCCTTTAATTCACCCCTCCACTTT.

The V call is TRBV4-1, the J call TRBJ2-3; D gene uncertain. CDR1 and CDR2 (germline): MGHRA, YSYEKL. V was trimmed by 4 bases and J by 2 bases, leaving 10 bases between them. This CDR3 has 14 residues. For the CDR3, the DNA is TGCGCCAGCAGCCGGCCCTATATCACAGATACGCAGTATTTT. Translation gives CASSRPYITDTQYF.

The J gene is TRBJ2-7, the V gene TRBV6-1; weak D call: TRBD1 (5 bases). The V end was cut by 3 bases, the J end by 2 bases, with 11 bases between. Germline-derived CDR1 and CDR2 are MNHNS and SASEGT. This CDR3 region has 14 residues. The CDR3 bases are TGTGCCAGCAGTGAGCAGGGTGGCACCTACGAGCAGTACTTC. It specifies CASSEQGGTYEQYF.

The chain joins TRBV6-5 to TRBJ2-5, with 8 bases fitting TRBD2. J gave up 3 bases and V 6 bases, and 3 bases lay outside the gene matches. The CDR3 is made up of 13 amino acids. Germline V gives CDR1 MNHEY, CDR2 SVGAGI. The CDR3 nucleotides read TGTGCCAGCAGACAACTAGCGGAAGAGACCCAGTACTTC. Protein product: CASRQLAEETQYF.

The chain recombines TRBV6-1 with TRBJ2-3, with a weak D call TRBD2 (5 bases). This CDR3 is built from 15 residues. Germline-derived CDR1 and CDR2 are MNHNS and SASEGT. V dropped 1 base and J dropped 6 bases, with 14 bases sitting between them. The CDR3 DNA reads as TGTGCCAGCAGTGAAGTCGGCCGCCGAGGGGATACGCAGTATTTT. It yields the protein CASSEVGRRGDTQYF.

The CDR3 loop reads CASSRGTGGSNQPQHF. As DNA, the CDR3 is TGTGCCAGTAGTCGCGGGACAGGGGGCTCCAATCAGCCCCAGCATTTT. The chain has TRBV19 and TRBJ1-5, with 12 bases identical to TRBD1. The V gene's germline CDR1 is LNHDA and CDR2 SQIVND (reference sequence). There are 16 residues in the CDR3. V trimming: 5 bases; J trimming: 3 bases; junction bases outside the gene matches: 5.